Listed here is a single TCR beta chain. The data were produced by immunoSEQ multiplex PCR, yet TCRdb's version contains in-frame clones alone and is incomplete. The sample includes roughly 1,500,000 clones, 97% to 99% seen only once; the top ten take roughly 0.36%. The V and J ends lost 7 bases and 6 bases, in that order; junction bases with no gene match: 8. Germline V gene data show CDR1 as MNHEY and CDR2 as SMNVEV (reference sequence). This CDR3 is 13 amino acids long. This sample was included in a study of shared clonotypes between healthy human individuals. The specimen was naive CD4+ T cells sorted from blood. Subset indicated: CD45RA+ positively selected. This chain links TRBV27 with TRBJ2-7; 8 nucleotides match TRBD2. This TCR derives from a man aged 25-45 years in good health. The CDR3 DNA sequence: TGTGCCAGCACGAGAGCGGGAGTCGGCGAGCAGTACTTC. Its translation: CASTRAGVGEQYF.